Reported below is one T cell receptor beta chain. Its target is not known. CDR1 is MNHEY and CDR2 is SMNVEV in the germline V gene (reference sequence). This CDR3 has 14 residues. V lost 8 bases and J lost 6, with 16 bases in between. This specimen comes from a study of cytomegalovirus exposure and HLA in healthy donors. Looking at the study overall: It was reported in a later analysis that the same platform had been used for the roughly 130 validation repertoires as for the 550 to 700 first-cohort repertoires.

Points from the study as a whole: The study flagged approximately 180 TCR beta chains as cytomegalovirus-associated. Using the classifier, cytomegalovirus status was reportedly diagnosed with high specificity and sensitivity. A later analysis found first-cohort TCR clusters tended to co-occur in the 90 to 150 validation repertoires.

Libraries were prepared by immunoSEQ multiplex PCR; TCRdb keeps only in-frame clonotypes and omits some of them. The repertoire holds about 340,000 clones, 70% to 90% seen once, with around 0.84% in the top ten. This rearrangement joins TRBV27 to TRBJ1-4; D gene uncertain. The receptor comes from a woman aged 18 to 35 in good health and CMV-seronegative. The source material was PBMCs. The CDR3 DNA sequence: TGTGCCAGCTCCTCCTTGGGAGTGGATGAAAAACTGTTTTTT. Amino acids: CASSSLGVDEKLFF.